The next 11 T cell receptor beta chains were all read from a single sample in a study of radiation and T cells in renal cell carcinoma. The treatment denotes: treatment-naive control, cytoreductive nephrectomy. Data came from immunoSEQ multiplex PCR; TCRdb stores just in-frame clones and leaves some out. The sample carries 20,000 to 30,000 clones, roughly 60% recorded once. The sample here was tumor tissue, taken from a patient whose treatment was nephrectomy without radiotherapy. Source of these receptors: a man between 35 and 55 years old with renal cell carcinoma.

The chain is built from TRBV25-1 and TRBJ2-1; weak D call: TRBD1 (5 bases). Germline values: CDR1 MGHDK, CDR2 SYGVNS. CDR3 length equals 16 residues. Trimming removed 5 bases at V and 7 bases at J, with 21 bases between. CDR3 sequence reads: CASSILTAPSTNEQFF. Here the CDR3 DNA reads TGTGCCAGCAGTATATTGACAGCTCCCTCTACGAATGAGCAGTTCTTC.

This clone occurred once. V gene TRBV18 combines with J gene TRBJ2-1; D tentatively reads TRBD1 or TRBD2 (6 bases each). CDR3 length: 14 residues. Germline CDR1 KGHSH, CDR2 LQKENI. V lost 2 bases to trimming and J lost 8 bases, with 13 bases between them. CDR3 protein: CASSPAPGGHEQFF. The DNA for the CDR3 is TGTGCCAGCTCACCAGCCCCTGGGGGGCATGAGCAGTTCTTC.

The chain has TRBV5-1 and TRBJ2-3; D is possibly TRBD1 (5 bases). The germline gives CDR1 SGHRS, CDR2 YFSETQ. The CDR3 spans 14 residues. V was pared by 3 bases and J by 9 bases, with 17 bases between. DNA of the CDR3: TGCGCCAGCAGCTGGACCCCTGGGGCTCACACGCAGTATTTT. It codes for CASSWTPGAHTQYF.

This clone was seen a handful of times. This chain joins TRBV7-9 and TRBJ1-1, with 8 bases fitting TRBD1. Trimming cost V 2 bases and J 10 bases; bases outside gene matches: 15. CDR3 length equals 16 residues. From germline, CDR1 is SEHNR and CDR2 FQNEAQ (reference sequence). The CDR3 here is CASSLPWTGPTTSAFF. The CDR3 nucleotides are TGTGCCAGCAGCTTACCCTGGACAGGGCCAACTACCTCAGCTTTCTTT.

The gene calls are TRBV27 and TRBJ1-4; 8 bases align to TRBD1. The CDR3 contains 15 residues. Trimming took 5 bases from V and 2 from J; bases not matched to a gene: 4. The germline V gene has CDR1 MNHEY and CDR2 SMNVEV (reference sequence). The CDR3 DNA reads TGTGCCAGCAGTCGGTGGACAGGGACTAATGAAAAACTGTTTTTT. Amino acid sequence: CASSRWTGTNEKLFF.

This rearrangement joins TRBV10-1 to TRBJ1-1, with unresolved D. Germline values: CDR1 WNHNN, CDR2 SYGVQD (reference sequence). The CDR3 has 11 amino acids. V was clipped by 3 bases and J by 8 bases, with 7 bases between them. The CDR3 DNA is TGCGCCAGCAGTGATGGTGACGAAGCTTTCTTT. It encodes CASSDGDEAFF.

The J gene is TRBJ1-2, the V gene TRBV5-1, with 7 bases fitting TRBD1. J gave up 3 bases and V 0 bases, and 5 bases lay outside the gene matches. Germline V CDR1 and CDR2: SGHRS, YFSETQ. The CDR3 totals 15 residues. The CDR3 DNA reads TGCGCCAGCAGCTTGGAGGGCAGGGGGGACTATGGCTACACCTTC. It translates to CASSLEGRGDYGYTF.

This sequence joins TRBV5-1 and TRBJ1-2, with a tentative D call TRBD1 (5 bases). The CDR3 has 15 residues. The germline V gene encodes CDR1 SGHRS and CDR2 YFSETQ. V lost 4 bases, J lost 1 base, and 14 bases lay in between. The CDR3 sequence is CASSPVRGDNYGYTF. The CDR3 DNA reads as TGCGCCAGCAGCCCGGTGAGGGGCGATAACTATGGCTACACCTTC.

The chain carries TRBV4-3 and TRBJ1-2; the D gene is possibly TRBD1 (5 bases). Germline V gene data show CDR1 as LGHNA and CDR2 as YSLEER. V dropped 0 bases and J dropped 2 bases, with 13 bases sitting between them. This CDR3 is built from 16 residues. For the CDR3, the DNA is TGCGCCAGCAGCCAAGATCAAAGGGGCTTCAACTATGGCTACACCTTC. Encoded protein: CASSQDQRGFNYGYTF.

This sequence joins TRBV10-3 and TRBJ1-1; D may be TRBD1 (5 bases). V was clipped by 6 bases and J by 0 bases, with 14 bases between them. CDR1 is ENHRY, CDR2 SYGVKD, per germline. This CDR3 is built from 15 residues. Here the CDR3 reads CAIRSGTALNTEAFF. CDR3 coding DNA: TGTGCCATCAGGTCCGGGACCGCCTTGAACACTGAAGCTTTCTTT.

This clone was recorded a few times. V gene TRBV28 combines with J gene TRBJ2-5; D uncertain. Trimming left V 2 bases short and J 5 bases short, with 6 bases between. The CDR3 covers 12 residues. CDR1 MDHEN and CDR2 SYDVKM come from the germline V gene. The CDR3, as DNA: TGTGCCAGCAGTTTACCCGACGAGACCCAGTACTTC. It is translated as CASSLPDETQYF.